These 4 T cell receptor beta chains share one sample of origin, sequenced in a study of T cell clones after liver transplantation. Sequenced by immunoSEQ multiplex PCR; TCRdb stores in-frame clones only, minus some. The data hold about 33,000 clones, with just under 95% observed a single time. Sequences were derived from CD8+ T cells from blood, sampled 12 months after liver transplant. These receptors were taken from a human patient who received a liver transplant. The graft donor may have given rise to some T cells.

The V and J genes are TRBV19 and TRBJ1-1, with unresolved D. CDR3 length equals 14 residues. Germline-derived CDR1 and CDR2 are LNHDA and SQIVND (reference sequence). Trimming cost V 0 bases and J 0 bases, with 5 bases left between them. The CDR3 here is CASSIEPMNTEAFF. The CDR3 DNA sequence: TGTGCCAGTAGTATAGAGCCCATGAACACTGAAGCTTTCTTT. Based on the CDR3 plus reference TRBV19 and TRBJ1-1, the full variable domain is DGGITQSPKYLFRKEGQNVTLSCEQNLNHDAMYWYRQDPGQGLRLIYYSQIVNDFQKGDIAEGYSVSREKKESFPLTVTSAQKNPTAFYLCASSIEPMNTEAFFGQGTRLTVV.

The J gene is TRBJ2-1, the V gene TRBV9; TRBD2 matches 8 bases. V trimming: 7 bases; J trimming: 1 base; junction bases outside the gene matches: 7. CDR1 is SGDLS, CDR2 YYNGEE, per germline. This CDR3 comprises 15 residues. This CDR3 is CASGEIAGSYNEQFF. The CDR3 DNA is TGTGCCAGCGGCGAAATAGCGGGGTCCTACAATGAGCAGTTCTTC.

The gene calls are TRBV10-3 and TRBJ1-1; D might be TRBD1 (6 bases). The CDR3 is 17 residues long. The V end lost 3 bases, the J end lost 7 bases, and 24 bases lay between the germline ends. Germline V gives CDR1 ENHRY, CDR2 SYGVKD. The CDR3 DNA reads TGTGCCATCAGTGATTCTGATTTAGGGGGGGCTGTCGGTGAAGCTTTCTTT. This translates into CAISDSDLGGAVGEAFF.

The V call is TRBV7-3, the J call TRBJ2-3; 9 bases align to TRBD1. This CDR3 contains 15 residues. J was trimmed by 4 bases and V by 6 bases; bases with no gene match: 8. The germline CDR1 and CDR2 sequences are SGHTA and FQGTGA. Here the CDR3 DNA reads TGTGCCAGCAGTCAAGGAGGGACAGGGCCAGATACGCAGTATTTT. Encoded protein: CASSQGGTGPDTQYF.